Listed here are 20 T cell receptor beta chains from one sample, sequenced in a study of T cell clonality in common variable immunodeficiency. TCRdb keeps only in-frame clones here, not all; method: immunoSEQ multiplex PCR. The profile covers about 55,000 clones, none occurring a single time. Sequencing input: peripheral blood mononuclear cells. The receptors originated from a person between 18 and 70 years old in good health.

Turning to this clone: A read error is the likely source, as a far larger clone sits one nucleotide away. The CDR3 is cut off 3 residues early in the read; its end comes from the germline J gene. The chain has TRBV30 and TRBJ2-5, with D perhaps TRBD2 (6 bases). The CDR3 is made up of 14 amino acids. In germline, CDR1 is GTSNPN, CDR2 SVGIG (reference sequence). The CDR3 region is CAWRLSGGTDTQYF. The sequenced part of the CDR3 DNA is TGTGCCTGGAGGCTTAGCGGAGGCACAGATACC.

This clone has ten or more counts. Read coverage stops 3 residues before the CDR3 terminus; the germline J gene supplies the remainder. V and J are TRBV20-1 and TRBJ2-1, with D perhaps TRBD1 (5 bases). The ends were cut back, 5 bases at V and 2 bases at J, with 10 bases in the middle. The CDR3 is 13 residues long. The germline V gene has CDR1 DFQATT and CDR2 SNEGSKA (reference sequence). The CDR3 bases that were read are TGCAGTGCTCCAGGGCGTGCCTACAATGAG. It encodes CSAPGRAYNE. The entire CDR3 sequence reads CSAPGRAYNEQFF.

This clone was seen repeatedly, ten times or more. The read ends 3 residues before the CDR3 terminus; that terminus is restored from the germline J gene. The chain is built from TRBV19 and TRBJ2-2; TRBD2 matches 8 bases. Germline V gene lookup returns CDR1 LNHDA and CDR2 SQIVND (reference sequence). The CDR3 contains 14 residues. The V gene end was trimmed by 7 bases and the J gene end by 3 bases; junction bases not matched to a gene: 4. The CDR3 reads CASNPAGDTGELFF. The sequenced part of the CDR3 DNA is TGTGCCAGTAACCCAGCGGGGGACACCGGGGAG.

This clone appeared many times. The CDR3 end lies 3 residues beyond the end of the read and is filled in from the germline J gene. The chain has TRBV5-1 and TRBJ1-2, with 7 bases identical to TRBD1. CDR3 length: 15 residues. The V gene end was trimmed by 4 bases and the J gene end by 2 bases; junction bases not matched to a gene: 8. Germline CDR1 is SGHRS and CDR2 is YFSETQ. The CDR3 sequence: CASSPLRTGNYGYTF. Partial CDR3 DNA: TGCGCCAGCAGCCCGTTACGGACAGGCAACTATGGC. Full variable domain (missing parts from reference TRBV5-1 and TRBJ1-2): KAGVTQTPRYLIKTRGQQVTLSCSPISGHRSVSWYQQTPGQGLQFLFEYFSETQRNKGNFPGRFSGRQFSNSRSEMNVSTLELGDSALYLCASSPLRTGNYGYTFGSGTRLTVV.

Many counts were recorded for this clone. The read ends 3 residues shy of where the CDR3 ends; the end is completed using the germline J gene. The V gene is TRBV7-2, the J gene TRBJ1-2; D is perhaps TRBD1 (6 bases). Trimming shortened V by 0 bases and J by 3 bases, and 11 bases separated the two germline ends. The V gene's germline CDR1 is SGHTA and CDR2 FQGNSA. This CDR3 has 15 amino acids. Partial CDR3 DNA: TGTGCCAGCAGCTTAGCGCCCCGACAGGACTATGGC. Encoded protein: CASSLAPRQDYG. The CDR3 reads in full as CASSLAPRQDYGYTF.

The sample holds many counts of this clone. The CDR3 sequence: CASSGPGTSGQETQYF. The covered CDR3 bases are TGTGCCAGCAGTGGACCCGGGACTAGCGGTCAAGAGACC. The rearrangement links TRBV2 to TRBJ2-5; 11 nucleotides line up with TRBD2. The read falls 3 residues short of the CDR3 end, and the missing part is taken from the germline J gene. After removal of 4 bases from V and 2 bases from J, the junction contained 6 bases not matched to a gene. Germline CDR1 and CDR2: SNHLY and FYNNEI. The CDR3 loop spans 16 amino acids.

This clone was counted at least ten times. With the read ending 3 residues before the CDR3 end, the germline J gene is used to fill in that end. This rearrangement joins TRBV19 to TRBJ1-1, with TRBD1 identical over 8 bases. Germline V CDR1 and CDR2: LNHDA, SQIVND (reference sequence). This CDR3 contains 15 residues. The V and J ends lost 3 bases and 1 base, in that order; junction bases with no gene match: 4. This chain's CDR3 is CASSITGTGNTEAFF. CDR3 DNA (partial): TGTGCCAGTAGTATTACCGGGACAGGGAACACTGAA.

This clone was recorded at least ten times. In the same sample, other DNA sequences code for this CDR3. The sequenced CDR3 bases are TGTGCCAGCAGCTTTCGCCGACAGAACACC. Translation gives CASSFRRQNT. The full CDR3 sequence reads CASSFRRQNTIYF. The rearrangement uses TRBV7-9 and TRBJ1-3; maybe TRBD1 (5 bases). The read ends 3 residues early relative to the CDR3; the germline J gene fills the gap. Looked up from germline, CDR1 is SEHNR and CDR2 is FQNEAQ (reference sequence). The length of the CDR3 is 13 residues. The V end lost 3 bases, the J end lost 7 bases, and 10 bases lay between the germline ends.

This clone was counted ten times or more. The read ends 3 residues shy of where the CDR3 ends; the end is completed using the germline J gene. The chain recombines TRBV12-3 or TRBV12-4 with TRBJ1-1, with TRBD1 matching over 7 bases. V gave up 4 bases and J gave up 0 bases; unmatched junction bases: 2. This CDR3 has 14 amino acids. CDR3 loop: CASSSGQLNTEAFF. Incomplete CDR3 DNA: TGTGCCAGCAGTTCGGGACAGCTGAACACTGAA.

In its sample, this clone was seen many times. The read gets to within 3 residues of the CDR3 end, and the germline J gene fills in the rest. The V and J genes are TRBV19 and TRBJ1-2, with D possibly being TRBD1 (5 bases). CDR1 and CDR2 from the germline V gene are LNHDA and SQIVND (reference sequence). This CDR3 comprises 15 residues. Trimming removed 3 bases from V and 5 bases from J, with 16 bases in between. The CDR3 DNA, read in part, is TGTGCCAGTAGTATGCGTATTCCGACAGAGTATGGC. Its translation: CASSMRIPTEYG. In full, the CDR3 reads CASSMRIPTEYGYTF.

This clone was picked up many times. The DNA read from the CDR3 is TGCAGCGTTGATGCCCAGACAGGGTGGAGGAACACTGAA. The encoded protein is CSVDAQTGWRNTE. The CDR3 in its entirety is CSVDAQTGWRNTEAFF. The V call is TRBV29-1, the J call TRBJ1-1; 7 nucleotides match TRBD1. Read data end 3 residues before the CDR3 end; the end is taken from the germline J gene. V dropped 3 bases and J dropped 1; count of bases not matched to a gene: 11. The CDR3 extends over 16 amino acids. Germline lookup yields CDR1 SQVTM and CDR2 ANQGSEA.

With regard to this clone: The CDR3 goes on 3 residues after the read ends, and that part is filled in from the germline J gene. This chain uses TRBV18 with TRBJ2-4; 8 bases are a match to TRBD1. Per germline, CDR1 KGHSH and CDR2 LQKENI. The CDR3 loop spans 14 amino acids. The CDR3 bases that were read are TGTGCCAGCTCACCCCAGGACAGGGATTATGGT. Translated: CASSPQDRDYG. The CDR3 reads in full as CASSPQDRDYGQYF.

This clone was detected ten times or more. The read terminates 3 residues ahead of where the CDR3 ends, so the germline J gene completes it. The rearrangement uses TRBV7-3 and TRBJ1-1; D uncertain. V dropped 1 base and J dropped 2 bases, with 5 bases sitting between them. This CDR3 region has 13 residues. CDR1 SGHTA and CDR2 FQGTGA come from the germline V gene. CDR3 DNA, as far as it was read: TGTGCCAGCAGCTTAAGGGCCAACACTGAA. Its translation: CASSLRANTE. The whole CDR3 protein reads CASSLRANTEAFF.

This clone was detected ten times or more. With the read ending 3 residues before the CDR3 end, the germline J gene is used to fill in that end. The rearrangement links TRBV6-2 or TRBV6-3 to TRBJ2-4; possibly TRBD1 for D (6 bases). Trimming cost V 5 bases and J 0 bases, with 11 bases left between them. Germline assignment: CDR1 MNHEY and CDR2 SVGEGT. CDR3 size: 15 residues. CDR3: CASSRDIVAKNIQYF. The sequenced CDR3 bases are TGTGCCAGCAGTAGGGACATCGTAGCCAAAAACATT.

This clone was detected ten times or more. Read data end 3 residues before the CDR3 end; the end is taken from the germline J gene. The chain employs TRBV20-1 and TRBJ2-2; tentatively, D is TRBD1 (6 bases). The CDR3 length is 13 residues. Germline V gene sequence: CDR1 DFQATT, CDR2 SNEGSKA (reference sequence). V lost 5 bases and J 0 bases, leaving 7 bases between the germline ends. CDR3 sequence: CSAGQSNTGELFF. The sequenced CDR3 bases are TGCAGTGCTGGACAGTCGAACACCGGGGAG.

This clone was counted between two and nine times. CDR3 sequence: CASSEPLPGLPSTGELFF. CDR3 DNA, as far as it was read: TGCGCCAGCAGTGAGCCGCTCCCGGGACTACCCTCAACCGGGGAG. This chain links TRBV10-2 with TRBJ2-2; 7 nucleotides line up with TRBD2. The CDR3 is cut off 3 residues early in the read; its end comes from the germline J gene. Trimming removed 2 bases from V and 5 bases from J; junction bases left unmatched: 14. CDR1 and CDR2 from the germline V gene are WSHSY and SAAADI. The CDR3 has 18 amino acids.

This clone was counted ten times or more. The observed sequence ends 3 residues before the CDR3 terminus, with the missing tail filled in from the germline J gene. This sequence joins TRBV5-4 and TRBJ2-7, with 9 bases aligning to TRBD1. This CDR3 comprises 15 residues. V shed 0 bases, J shed 5 bases, and the junction held 6 bases outside the gene matches. CDR1 and CDR2 (germline): SGHNT, YYREEE (reference sequence). The CDR3 sequence: CASSLGTGQGNEQYF. The sequenced part of the CDR3 DNA is TGTGCCAGCAGCTTGGGGACGGGACAGGGTAACGAG.

There are a few counts of this clone. The read stops 3 residues short of the end of the CDR3; the missing end is completed from the germline J gene. The V call is TRBV11-2, the J call TRBJ1-4; no firm D call. Trimming shortened V by 5 bases and J by 7 bases, and 17 bases separated the two germline ends. This CDR3 region has 15 residues. CDR1 is SGHAT, CDR2 FQNNGV, per germline. The sequenced CDR3 bases are TGTGCCAGCAGCCGAGAGCGGGTTGTGGCTGAAAAA. It is translated as CASSRERVVAEK. The complete CDR3 protein is CASSRERVVAEKLFF.

This clone came up many times. The read is 3 residues too short to cover the CDR3 end, so that end is filled in from the germline J gene. J is TRBJ1-1 and V is TRBV5-6; D is undetermined. The CDR3 has 12 residues. Per the germline V gene, CDR1 is SGHDT and CDR2 is YYEEEE. Trimming removed 4 bases from V and 0 bases from J, with 4 bases in between. The DNA read from the CDR3 is TGTGCCAGCAGCCGGGTGAACACTGAA. Its protein product is CASSRVNTE. Given in full, the CDR3 is CASSRVNTEAFF.

This clone appeared many times. Read coverage stops 3 residues before the CDR3 terminus; the germline J gene supplies the remainder. V usage is TRBV18 and J usage is TRBJ2-3; 7 nucleotides agree with TRBD1. The V gene end was trimmed by 1 base and the J gene end by 5 bases; junction bases not matched to a gene: 3. This CDR3 is built from 14 residues. The germline V gene encodes CDR1 KGHSH and CDR2 LQKENI. This CDR3 is CASSPQGAGDTQYF. CDR3 DNA, as far as it was read: TGTGCCAGCTCACCACAGGGGGCCGGAGATACG. Full variable domain (remainder filled in from reference TRBV18 and TRBJ2-3): NAGVMQNPRHLVRRRGQEARLRCSPMKGHSHVYWYRQLPEEGLKFMVYLQKENIIDESGMPKERFSAEFPKEGPSILRIQQVVRGDSAAYFCASSPQGAGDTQYFGPGTRLTVL.